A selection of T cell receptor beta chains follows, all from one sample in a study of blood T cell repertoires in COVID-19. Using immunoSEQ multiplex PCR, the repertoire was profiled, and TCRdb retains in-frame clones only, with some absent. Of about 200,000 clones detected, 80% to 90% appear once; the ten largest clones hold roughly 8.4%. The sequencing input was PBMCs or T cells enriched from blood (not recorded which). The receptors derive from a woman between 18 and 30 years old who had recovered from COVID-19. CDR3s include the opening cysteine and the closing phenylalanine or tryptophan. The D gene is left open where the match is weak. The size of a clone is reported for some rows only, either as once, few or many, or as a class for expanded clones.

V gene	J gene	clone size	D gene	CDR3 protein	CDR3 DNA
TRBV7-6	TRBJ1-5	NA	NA	CASSLGGEGNQPQHF	TGTGCCAGCAGCCTCGGGGGTGAGGGCAATCAGCCCCAGCATTTT
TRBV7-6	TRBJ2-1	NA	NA	CASSLYSPDEQFF	TGTGCCAGCAGCTTATATTCCCCAGATGAGCAGTTCTTC
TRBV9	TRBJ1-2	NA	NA	CASSVDSGGYTF	TGTGCCAGCAGCGTAGACAGCGGAGGCTACACCTTC
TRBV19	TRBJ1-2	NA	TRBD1	CASSEDRRTYGYTF	TGTGCCAGTAGTGAGGACAGGAGGACCTATGGCTACACCTTC
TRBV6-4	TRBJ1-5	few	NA	CASSTRRRGSNQPQHF	TGTGCCAGCAGTACCCGACGCAGGGGTAGCAATCAGCCCCAGCATTTT
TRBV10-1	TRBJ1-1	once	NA	CASSDLRLTTNTEAFF	TGCGCCAGCAGTGATCTCAGGCTCACGACGAACACTGAAGCTTTCTTT
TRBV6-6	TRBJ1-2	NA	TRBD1	CASVRGQGNYGYTF	TGTGCCAGCGTCCGAGGACAGGGGAACTATGGCTACACCTTC
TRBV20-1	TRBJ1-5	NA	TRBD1	CSASGTGDQPQHF	TGCAGTGCTAGTGGGACAGGGGATCAGCCCCAGCATTTT
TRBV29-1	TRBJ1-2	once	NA	CSVEGQLYGYTF	TGCAGCGTTGAAGGACAGCTCTATGGCTACACCTTC
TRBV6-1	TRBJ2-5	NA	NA	CASSENGAETQYF	TGTGCCAGCAGTGAAAATGGGGCCGAGACCCAGTACTTC
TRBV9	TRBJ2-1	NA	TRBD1	CASSVSGTGVYNEQFF	TGTGCCAGCAGCGTCTCCGGGACAGGGGTGTACAATGAGCAGTTCTTC
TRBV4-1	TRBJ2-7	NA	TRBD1	CASSQDGTGAYEQYF	TGCGCCAGCAGCCAAGACGGGACAGGGGCCTACGAGCAGTACTTC
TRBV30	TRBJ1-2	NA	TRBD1	CAWSVGQGYYGYTF	TGTGCCTGGAGTGTAGGACAGGGGTACTATGGCTACACCTTC
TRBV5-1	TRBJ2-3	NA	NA	CASSLARADTQYF	TGCGCCAGCAGCTTGGCCAGGGCAGATACGCAGTATTTT
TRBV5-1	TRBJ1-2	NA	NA	CASSLGQQRDGYTF	TGCGCCAGCAGCTTGGGACAGCAGCGCGATGGCTACACCTTC
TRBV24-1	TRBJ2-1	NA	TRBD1	CATSASFRDRGYNEQFF	TGTGCCACCAGTGCTTCCTTCCGGGACAGGGGATACAATGAGCAGTTCTTC